The entry below describes one T cell receptor (beta chain). This specimen belongs to a study of blood T cell repertoires in COVID-19. Looking at the study overall: COVID-19 samples collected from the United States, Italy and Spain covered acute and convalescent phases.

Per the original methods: Reference gene primer amplification yielded estimated nucleated cell counts. The data were produced by immunoSEQ multiplex PCR, yet TCRdb's version contains in-frame clones alone and is incomplete. V, J and clone size reflect that table, while D and trimming were determined from the DNA. Seen here are about 280,000 clones, around 90% observed once, and the top ten hold roughly 2.2%. With V trimmed by 0 bases and J by 4 bases, 3 bases remained unmatched. CDR3 length: 15 residues. Germline V gene data show CDR1 as MNHEY and CDR2 as SMNVEV (reference sequence). Material for sequencing was peripheral blood. This sequence was found in a woman aged 45 to 65 who had recovered from COVID-19. The chain combines TRBV27 with TRBJ1-2; 9 nucleotides match TRBD1. The CDR3 here is CASSLSGTGSYGYTF. CDR3 sequence (DNA): TGTGCCAGCAGTTTATCGGGGACAGGGAGCTATGGCTACACCTTC.